This TCR beta chain originates from a study of blood T cell repertoires in COVID-19. Study at large: Italy, Spain and the United States were the sources of the convalescent and acute COVID-19 samples.

Source study methods: Estimation of nucleated cell counts relied on the amplification of reference gene primers. Some clones are missing from TCRdb's copy, which holds only in-frame ones; the method was immunoSEQ multiplex PCR. From that table come the V and J calls and clone size; the DNA was used to work out D and trimming. The table has approximately 250,000 clones, approximately 88% seen once; the top ten hold 1.2%. Enrolled through a virtual design, the participants were between about 18 and 100 years of age and came from under 25 US areas. CDR1 and CDR2 (germline): KGHDR, SFDVKD. The germline V and J ends were trimmed by 0 bases and 2 bases, with 6 bases remaining between them. CDR3 length: 14 residues.

The V gene is TRBV24-1, the J gene TRBJ1-2; D is unresolved. The sequenced material came from PBMCs or T cells enriched from blood (not recorded which). This TCR derives from a woman aged 40 to 49 with acute COVID-19. The CDR3, as DNA: TGTGCCACCAGTGATTTGACAAGAAACTATGGCTACACCTTC. Its protein is CATSDLTRNYGYTF.